This passage covers 28 T cell receptor beta chains from one sample sequenced in a study of blood T cell repertoires in COVID-19. TCRdb keeps only in-frame clones here, not all; method: immunoSEQ multiplex PCR. The repertoire holds 90,000 or so clones, with more than 75% as singletons. The specimen was peripheral blood. Receptors were obtained from a human donor in a cohort sampled during active COVID-19.

The chain recombines TRBV5-1 with TRBJ2-5; D gene unclear. V was pared by 0 bases and J by 4 bases, with 10 bases between. Per germline, CDR1 SGHRS and CDR2 YFSETQ. The CDR3 runs to 14 residues. The DNA of the CDR3 is TGCGCCAGCAGCTTGGGGCAGGAAGGAGAGACCCAGTACTTC. It is translated as CASSLGQEGETQYF.

The rearrangement joins TRBV2 to TRBJ2-7; 8 bases are shared with TRBD2. V lost 7 bases to trimming and J lost 5 bases; unmatched junction nucleotides: 7. The CDR3 is 13 residues long. Germline assignment: CDR1 SNHLY and CDR2 FYNNEI. In DNA, the CDR3 is TGTGCCAGCACAGCGGGAGTCCTCGACGAGCAGTACTTC. Residues: CASTAGVLDEQYF.

The chain employs TRBV5-5 and TRBJ1-5; D uncertain. Trimming stripped 0 bases from V and 4 bases from J, with 11 bases between. Germline V gene sequence: CDR1 SGHKS, CDR2 YYEKEE (reference sequence). CDR3 size: 15 residues. The CDR3 region is CASSLDAPGNQPQHF. The CDR3 nucleotides read TGTGCCAGCAGCTTGGACGCTCCGGGTAATCAGCCCCAGCATTTT.

The chain joins TRBV2 to TRBJ1-5; D unclear. Germline CDR1 reads SNHLY; CDR2 reads FYNNEI. Trimming cost V 2 bases and J 3 bases, with 11 bases left between them. The CDR3 has 15 amino acids. The CDR3 bases are TGTGCCAGCAGTGAAATGACCGACTCCAATCAGCCCCAGCATTTT. It is translated as CASSEMTDSNQPQHF.

V and J are TRBV3-1 (or the pseudogene TRBV3-2) and TRBJ2-4, with TRBD1 matching over 7 bases. The CDR3 has 16 amino acids. Germline CDR1 is LGHDT and CDR2 is YNNKEL (reference sequence). The junction had 6 bases not matched to a gene; V was cut back by 1 base and J by 3 bases. CDR3 in DNA: TGTGCCAGCAGCCAAGGTAGGGGGCTTGACAAAAACATTCAGTACTTC. This sequence encodes CASSQGRGLDKNIQYF.

The J gene is TRBJ1-5, the V gene TRBV28; D is perhaps TRBD1 (5 bases). Germline-derived CDR1 and CDR2 are MDHEN and SYDVKM. The ends were cut back, 1 base at V and 7 bases at J, with 11 bases in the middle. The CDR3 totals 14 residues. CDR3 DNA sequence: TGTGCCAGCAGTTTATCGGGGGGGAAGCAGCCCCAGCATTTT. Protein sequence: CASSLSGGKQPQHF. The full variable domain, its missing parts supplied by reference TRBV28 and TRBJ1-5, is DVKVTQSSRYLVKRTGEKVFLECVQDMDHENMFWYRQDPGLGLRLIYFSYDVKMKEKGDIPEGYSVSREKKERFSLILESASTNQTSMYLCASSLSGGKQPQHFGDGTRLSIL.

This chain uses TRBV6-5 with TRBJ2-5; no definite D call. The length of the CDR3 is 11 residues. V was clipped by 7 bases and J by 1 base, with 4 bases between them. CDR1 MNHEY and CDR2 SVGAGI come from the germline V gene. CDR3 sequence reads: CASTLQETQYF. Here the CDR3 DNA reads TGTGCCAGCACCCTCCAAGAGACCCAGTACTTC.

V usage is TRBV6-5 and J usage is TRBJ2-6; D unresolved. V lost 5 bases and J lost 0, with 8 bases in between. The CDR3 sequence is 15 residues long. Germline values: CDR1 MNHEY, CDR2 SVGAGI. The DNA of the CDR3 is TGTGCCAGCAGTCCCATTAGCTCTGGGGCCAACGTCCTGACTTTC. It codes for CASSPISSGANVLTF.

A few counts support this clone. The chain combines TRBV29-1 with TRBJ2-3; a weak D match, TRBD2 (6 bases). In germline, CDR1 is SQVTM, CDR2 ANQGSEA. This CDR3 has 14 amino acids. Trimming pared 6 bases from V and 7 bases from J, leaving 20 bases between. CDR3: CSVTTRRGPYTQYF. The DNA of the CDR3 is TGCAGCGTCACGACTAGGCGAGGTCCTTATACGCAGTATTTT.

The J gene is TRBJ2-5, the V gene TRBV14; D might be TRBD2 (6 bases). Germline CDR1 SGHDN, CDR2 FVKESK. V shed 0 bases and J shed 5 bases, with 13 bases lying between them. The CDR3 covers 15 residues. CDR3 nucleotides: TGTGCCAGCAGCCAAGATCGGGGAGGTGCTGAGACCCAGTACTTC. It translates to CASSQDRGGAETQYF. Together with reference TRBV14 and TRBJ2-5, the CDR3 gives the full variable domain: EAGVTQFPSHSVIEKGQTVTLRCDPISGHDNLYWYRRVMGKEIKFLLHFVKESKQDESGMPNNRFLAERTGGTYSTLKVQPAELEDSGVYFCASSQDRGGAETQYFGPGTRLLVL.

This clone was detected a few times. CDR3 sequence: CASSGSYGRGSYEQYF. The DNA of the CDR3 is TGTGCCAGCAGCGGATCCTATGGGAGAGGATCCTACGAGCAGTACTTC. This chain uses TRBV9 with TRBJ2-7, with a tentative D call TRBD2 (5 bases). This CDR3 region has 16 residues. V was clipped by 3 bases and J by 1 base, with 17 bases between them. CDR1 is SGDLS, CDR2 YYNGEE, per germline.

The V and J genes are TRBV30 and TRBJ2-1; D gene ambiguous. Germline values: CDR1 GTSNPN, CDR2 SVGIG (reference sequence). The V and J ends lost 2 bases and 5 bases respectively, with 7 bases between them. This CDR3 has 12 amino acids. The CDR3 sequence is CAWSTPNNEQFF. For the CDR3, the DNA is TGTGCCTGGAGTACTCCCAACAATGAGCAGTTCTTC.

This chain uses TRBV7-2 with TRBJ1-2; TRBD1 matches at 8 bases. This CDR3 spans 16 amino acids. In germline, CDR1 is SGHTA, CDR2 FQGNSA. The V and J ends lost 2 bases and 4 bases, in that order; junction bases with no gene match: 9. The chain's CDR3 is CASSLRLAGGSYGYTF. The DNA of the CDR3 is TGTGCCAGCAGCTTAAGGTTGGCAGGGGGCAGCTATGGCTACACCTTC.

The chain couples TRBV18 to TRBJ2-7; D is undetermined. CDR3 size: 12 residues. Germline values: CDR1 KGHSH, CDR2 LQKENI. Trimming removed 6 bases at V and 3 bases at J, with 9 bases between. The CDR3 sequence is CASSPNSYEQYF. The CDR3 DNA reads TGTGCCAGCTCCCCAAACAGCTACGAGCAGTACTTC.

The rearrangement joins TRBV3-1 (or the pseudogene TRBV3-2) to TRBJ2-1; a weak D match, TRBD2 (6 bases). V dropped 4 bases and J dropped 13 bases, with 11 bases sitting between them. Germline CDR1 LGHDT, CDR2 YNNKEL (reference sequence). The CDR3 loop spans 11 amino acids. This chain's CDR3 is CASSLRDFQFF. The CDR3, as DNA: TGTGCCAGCAGCCTCCGGGACTTCCAGTTCTTC.

V is TRBV7-9 and J is TRBJ2-3; 8 positions match TRBD1. The germline V gene encodes CDR1 SEHNR and CDR2 FQNEAQ (reference sequence). CDR3 length equals 15 residues. Trimming removed 3 bases from V and 1 base from J; junction bases left unmatched: 3. The CDR3 coding sequence is TGTGCCAGCAGCTTGGGACAGGTTGGCACAGATACGCAGTATTTT. It specifies CASSLGQVGTDTQYF.

This sequence joins TRBV5-4 and TRBJ2-1, with TRBD2 matching over 13 bases. The CDR3 has 15 residues. The germline V gene encodes CDR1 SGHNT and CDR2 YYREEE (reference sequence). V lost 3 bases and J lost 6; bases outside the gene matches: 3. The CDR3 region has the DNA TGTGCCAGCAGCTCCGGGACTAGCGGGGCCAATGAGCAGTTCTTC. It specifies CASSSGTSGANEQFF. Full variable domain (remainder filled in from reference TRBV5-4 and TRBJ2-1): ETGVTQSPTHLIKTRGQQVTLRCSSQSGHNTVSWYQQALGQGPQFIFQYYREEENGRGNFPPRFSGLQFPNYSSELNVNALELDDSALYLCASSSGTSGANEQFFGPGTRLTVL.

V usage is TRBV5-1 and J usage is TRBJ2-4; 8 nucleotides match TRBD2. Germline CDR1 and CDR2: SGHRS and YFSETQ. Trimming removed 0 bases from V and 2 bases from J; junction bases left unmatched: 10. The CDR3 loop spans 18 amino acids. CDR3 loop: CASSLDSGSTVTKNIQYF. The CDR3 DNA sequence: TGCGCCAGCAGCTTGGACAGCGGGAGTACGGTAACCAAAAACATTCAGTACTTC.

This clone has a handful of counts. The V gene is TRBV3-1 (or the pseudogene TRBV3-2), the J gene TRBJ2-1, with 9 bases fitting TRBD1. Germline loops: CDR1 LGHDT, CDR2 YNNKEL (reference sequence). CDR3 length equals 15 residues. The V gene end was trimmed by 4 bases and the J gene end by 7 bases; junction bases not matched to a gene: 8. In nucleotides, the CDR3 is TGTGCCAGCAGCCCTCCCGGACAGGGGATGAATGAGCAGTTCTTC. As protein: CASSPPGQGMNEQFF.

The chain joins TRBV27 to TRBJ2-7; D unresolved. The V gene's germline CDR1 is MNHEY and CDR2 SMNVEV (reference sequence). This CDR3 spans 16 amino acids. The V gene lost 2 bases and the J gene lost 0 bases, with 14 bases spanning the gap. CDR3 region: CASSLRLAQSSYEQYF. The CDR3 DNA reads TGTGCCAGCAGTTTAAGACTGGCTCAGAGCTCCTACGAGCAGTACTTC.

V usage is TRBV7-8 and J usage is TRBJ2-7, with 10 bases matching TRBD2. Germline lookup yields CDR1 SGHVS and CDR2 FQNEAQ. V was clipped by 0 bases and J by 6 bases; unmatched bases: 2. The CDR3 runs 14 residues. The CDR3 region has the DNA TGTGCCAGCAGCTTAGCGCGGACTAGCGGCGAGCAGTACTTC. Its translation: CASSLARTSGEQYF.

The J gene is TRBJ2-5, the V gene TRBV7-2, with TRBD2 as a possible D gene (5 bases). The CDR3 is 15 amino acids. V lost 1 base to trimming and J lost 5 bases, with 14 bases between them. CDR1 SGHTA and CDR2 FQGNSA come from the germline V gene. CDR3 bases: TGTGCCAGCAGCTTAGACTTGCCCGGCGGGGAGACCCAGTACTTC. Translated: CASSLDLPGGETQYF.

The V and J genes are TRBV5-1 and TRBJ2-1; 13 bases line up with TRBD2. CDR3 size: 15 residues. In germline, CDR1 is SGHRS, CDR2 YFSETQ. V dropped 2 bases and J dropped 6; count of bases not matched to a gene: 2. Here the CDR3 reads CASSLLAGGPNEQFF. DNA for the CDR3: TGCGCCAGCAGCTTACTAGCGGGAGGGCCCAATGAGCAGTTCTTC.

V usage is TRBV30 and J usage is TRBJ2-7; D remains ambiguous. This CDR3 comprises 13 residues. Germline lookup yields CDR1 GTSNPN and CDR2 SVGIG (reference sequence). V was trimmed by 3 bases and J by 0 bases, leaving 9 bases between them. CDR3 DNA: TGTGCCTGGAGACAGCCTCCCTCCTACGAGCAGTACTTC. Amino acids: CAWRQPPSYEQYF. The full variable domain, its missing parts supplied by reference TRBV30 and TRBJ2-7, is SQTIHQWPATLVQPVGSPLSLECTVEGTSNPNLYWYRQAAGRGLQLLFYSVGIGQISSEVPQNLSASRPQDRQFILSSKKLLLSDSGFYLCAWRQPPSYEQYFGPGTRLTVT.

V is TRBV11-2 and J is TRBJ2-5, with 8 bases fitting TRBD2. CDR3 size: 16 residues. Per germline, CDR1 SGHAT and CDR2 FQNNGV. V trimming: 3 bases; J trimming: 4 bases; junction bases outside the gene matches: 10. Here the CDR3 DNA reads TGTGCCAGCAGCTTCCTACTAGCGGTGGGGGGAGAGACCCAGTACTTC. Protein: CASSFLLAVGGETQYF.

The chain combines TRBV10-3 with TRBJ1-1; D is unresolved. Germline lookup yields CDR1 ENHRY and CDR2 SYGVKD. The CDR3 is 11 residues long. The ends were cut back, 1 base at V and 6 bases at J, with 3 bases in the middle. The CDR3 loop reads CAISEYSEAFF. CDR3 sequence (DNA): TGTGCCATCAGTGAGTACTCTGAAGCTTTCTTT.

A single count supports this clone. As DNA, the CDR3 is TGTGCCAGCAGCTCTTGGGGGGGCCCTGACACCGGGGAGCTGTTTTTT. Translating it yields CASSSWGGPDTGELFF. The rearrangement links TRBV7-3 to TRBJ2-2, with D perhaps TRBD2 (7 bases). CDR1 SGHTA and CDR2 FQGTGA come from the germline V gene. This CDR3 comprises 16 residues. Trimming shortened V by 4 bases and J by 3 bases, and 15 bases separated the two germline ends. The whole variable domain, remainder taken from reference TRBV7-3 and TRBJ2-2, is GAGVSQTPSNKVTEKGKYVELRCDPISGHTALYWYRQSLGQGPEFLIYFQGTGAADDSGLPNDRFFAVRPEGSVSTLKIQRTERGDSAVYLCASSSWGGPDTGELFFGEGSRLTVL.

The rearrangement links TRBV21-1 to TRBJ1-2; TRBD1 is taken as the D call from the table, unchecked against the DNA. TRBV21-1 is termed a pseudogene. The CDR3 has 15 amino acids. CDR3 in amino acids: CASSKEGQFVYGYTF. In DNA, the CDR3 is TGTGCCAGCAGCAAAGAAGGACAGTTCGTCTATGGCTACACCTTC.